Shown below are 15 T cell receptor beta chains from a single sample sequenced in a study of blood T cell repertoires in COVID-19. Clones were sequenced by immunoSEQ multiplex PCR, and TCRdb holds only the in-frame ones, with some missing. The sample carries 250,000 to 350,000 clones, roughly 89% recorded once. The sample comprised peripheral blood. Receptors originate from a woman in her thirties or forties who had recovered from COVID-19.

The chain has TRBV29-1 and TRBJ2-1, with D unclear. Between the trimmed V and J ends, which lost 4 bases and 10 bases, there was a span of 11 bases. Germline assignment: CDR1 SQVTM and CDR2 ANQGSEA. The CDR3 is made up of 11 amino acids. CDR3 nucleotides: TGCAGCGTTGTTCGAGGTGGAGAGCAGTTCTTC. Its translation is CSVVRGGEQFF.

CDR3: CASSQGGSGSETQYF. CDR3 DNA sequence: TGCGCCAGCAGCCAAGGGGGTAGCGGGAGTGAGACCCAGTACTTC. This chain connects TRBV4-1 to TRBJ2-5, with TRBD2 identical over 9 bases. CDR1 and CDR2 from the germline V gene are MGHRA and YSYEKL. V dropped 1 base and J dropped 5; count of bases not matched to a gene: 5. The CDR3 contains 15 residues.

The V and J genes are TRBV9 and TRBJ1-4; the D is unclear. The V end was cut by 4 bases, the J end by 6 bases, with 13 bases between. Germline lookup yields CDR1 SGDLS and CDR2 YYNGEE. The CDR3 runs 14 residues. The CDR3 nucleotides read TGTGCCAGCAGCCAGTCACCCGCGGATGAAAAACTGTTTTTT. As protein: CASSQSPADEKLFF.

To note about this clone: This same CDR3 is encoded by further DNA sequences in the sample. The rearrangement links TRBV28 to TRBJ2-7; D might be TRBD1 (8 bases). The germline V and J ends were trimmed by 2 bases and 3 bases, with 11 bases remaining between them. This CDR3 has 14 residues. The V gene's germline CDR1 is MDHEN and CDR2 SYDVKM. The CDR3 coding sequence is TGTGCCAGCAGTTTAACAGGGGGGGTCTACGAGCAGTACTTC. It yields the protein CASSLTGGVYEQYF.

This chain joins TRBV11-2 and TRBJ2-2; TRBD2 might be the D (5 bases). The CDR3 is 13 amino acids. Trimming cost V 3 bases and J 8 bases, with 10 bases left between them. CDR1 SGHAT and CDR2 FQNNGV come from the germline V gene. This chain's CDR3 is CASSFTSVGELFF. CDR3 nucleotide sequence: TGTGCCAGCAGCTTTACTAGTGTTGGGGAGCTGTTTTTT.

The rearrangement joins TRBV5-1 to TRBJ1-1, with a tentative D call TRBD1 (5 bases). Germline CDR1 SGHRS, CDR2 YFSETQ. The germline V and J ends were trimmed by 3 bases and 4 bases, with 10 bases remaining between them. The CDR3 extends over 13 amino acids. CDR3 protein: CASSSLQGTEAFF. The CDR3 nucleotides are TGCGCCAGCAGCTCCCTCCAGGGCACTGAAGCTTTCTTT.

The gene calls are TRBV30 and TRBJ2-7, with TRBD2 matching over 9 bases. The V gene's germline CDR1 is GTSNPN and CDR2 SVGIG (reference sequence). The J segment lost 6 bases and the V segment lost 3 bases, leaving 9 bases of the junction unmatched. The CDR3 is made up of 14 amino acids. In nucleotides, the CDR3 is TGTGCCTGGAGATTCGTTAGCGGGAGTGGCGAGCAGTACTTC. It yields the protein CAWRFVSGSGEQYF. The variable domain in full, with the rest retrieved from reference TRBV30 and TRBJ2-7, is SQTIHQWPATLVQPVGSPLSLECTVEGTSNPNLYWYRQAAGRGLQLLFYSVGIGQISSEVPQNLSASRPQDRQFILSSKKLLLSDSGFYLCAWRFVSGSGEQYFGPGTRLTVT.

CDR3 in amino acids: CASSLQGQPQHF. The CDR3 region has the DNA TGTGCCAGCAGCTTGCAGGGACAGCCCCAGCATTTT. The V and J genes are TRBV5-6 and TRBJ1-5; tentative D call: TRBD1 (5 bases). The CDR3 contains 12 residues. V lost 1 base and J lost 7, with 6 bases in between. Germline CDR1 SGHDT, CDR2 YYEEEE.

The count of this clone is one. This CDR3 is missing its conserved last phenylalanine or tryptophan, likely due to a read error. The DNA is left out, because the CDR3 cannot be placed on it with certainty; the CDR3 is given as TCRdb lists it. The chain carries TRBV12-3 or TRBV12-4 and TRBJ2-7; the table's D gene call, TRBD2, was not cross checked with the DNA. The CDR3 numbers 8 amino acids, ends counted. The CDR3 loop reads CASRPTGG.

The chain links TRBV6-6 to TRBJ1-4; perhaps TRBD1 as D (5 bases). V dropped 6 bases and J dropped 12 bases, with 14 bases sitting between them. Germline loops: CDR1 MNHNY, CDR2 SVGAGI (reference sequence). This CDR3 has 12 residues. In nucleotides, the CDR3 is TGTGCCAGCAGCCGCGGGGGTGGGGAACTGTTTTTT. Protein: CASSRGGGELFF.

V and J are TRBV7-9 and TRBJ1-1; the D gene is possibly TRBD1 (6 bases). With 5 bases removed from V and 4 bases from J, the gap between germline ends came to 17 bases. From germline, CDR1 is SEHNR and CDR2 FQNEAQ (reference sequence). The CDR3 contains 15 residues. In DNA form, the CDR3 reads TGTGCCAGCAGCGCGGGGGCCTTAGGGTTCACTGAAGCTTTCTTT. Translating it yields CASSAGALGFTEAFF.

CDR3 amino acids: CASSPGTGVREQYF. The CDR3 DNA is TGTGCCAGCAGCCCGGGGACAGGGGTGAGGGAGCAGTACTTC. The chain has TRBV5-6 and TRBJ2-7; TRBD1 matches at 10 bases. The CDR3 covers 14 residues. In germline, CDR1 is SGHDT, CDR2 YYEEEE. The V and J ends lost 4 bases and 7 bases, in that order; junction bases with no gene match: 8.

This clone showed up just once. CDR3 DNA: TGTGCCTGGGAACAGACAGCTAACTATGGCTACACCTTC. Protein: CAWEQTANYGYTF. The rearrangement joins TRBV30 to TRBJ1-2; the D gene is possibly TRBD1 (5 bases). This CDR3 is built from 13 residues. The V end lost 5 bases, the J end lost 0 bases, and 10 bases lay between the germline ends. Germline V CDR1 and CDR2: GTSNPN, SVGIG (reference sequence).

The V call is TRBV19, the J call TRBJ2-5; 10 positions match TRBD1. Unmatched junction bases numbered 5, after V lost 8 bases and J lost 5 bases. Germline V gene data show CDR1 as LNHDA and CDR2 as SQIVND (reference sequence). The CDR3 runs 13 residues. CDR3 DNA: TGTGCCAGTCGGACAGGGGGGAGTGAGACCCAGTACTTC. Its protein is CASRTGGSETQYF.

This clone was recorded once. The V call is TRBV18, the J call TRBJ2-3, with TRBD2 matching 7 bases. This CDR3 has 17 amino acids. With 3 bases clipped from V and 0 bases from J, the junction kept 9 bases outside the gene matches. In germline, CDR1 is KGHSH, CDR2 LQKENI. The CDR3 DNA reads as TGTGCCAGCTCACCCTGGGAGGGAGACACCAGCACAGATACGCAGTATTTT. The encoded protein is CASSPWEGDTSTDTQYF.